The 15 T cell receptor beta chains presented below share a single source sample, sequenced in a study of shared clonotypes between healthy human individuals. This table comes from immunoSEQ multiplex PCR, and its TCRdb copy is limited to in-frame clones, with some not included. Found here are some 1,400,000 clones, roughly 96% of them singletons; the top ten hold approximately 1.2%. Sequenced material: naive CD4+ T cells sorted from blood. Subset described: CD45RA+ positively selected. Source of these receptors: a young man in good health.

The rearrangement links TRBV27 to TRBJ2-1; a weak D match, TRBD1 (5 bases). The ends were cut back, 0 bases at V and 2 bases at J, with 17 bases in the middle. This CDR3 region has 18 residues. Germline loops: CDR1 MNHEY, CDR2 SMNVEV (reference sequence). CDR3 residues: CASSLSKFATVAYNEQFF. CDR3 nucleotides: TGTGCCAGCAGTTTATCGAAGTTTGCGACAGTGGCCTACAATGAGCAGTTCTTC.

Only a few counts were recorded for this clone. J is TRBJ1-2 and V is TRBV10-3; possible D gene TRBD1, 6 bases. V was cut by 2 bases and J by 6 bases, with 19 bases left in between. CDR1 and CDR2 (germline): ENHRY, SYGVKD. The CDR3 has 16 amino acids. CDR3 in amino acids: CAISERFSLGADGYTF. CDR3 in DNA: TGTGCCATCAGTGAGCGTTTTTCTCTGGGGGCGGATGGCTACACCTTC.

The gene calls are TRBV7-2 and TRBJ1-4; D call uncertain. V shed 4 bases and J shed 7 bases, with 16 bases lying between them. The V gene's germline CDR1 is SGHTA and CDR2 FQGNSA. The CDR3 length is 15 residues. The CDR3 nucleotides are TGTGCCAGCAGCTCACGGCCCTTTGGACGTGAAAAACTGTTTTTT. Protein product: CASSSRPFGREKLFF.

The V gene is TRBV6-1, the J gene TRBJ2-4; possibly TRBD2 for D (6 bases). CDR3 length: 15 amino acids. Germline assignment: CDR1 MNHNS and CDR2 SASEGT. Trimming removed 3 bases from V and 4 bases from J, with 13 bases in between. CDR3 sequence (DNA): TGTGCCAGCAGTGATCTAGGACTAACTAAAAACATTCAGTACTTC. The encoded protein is CASSDLGLTKNIQYF.

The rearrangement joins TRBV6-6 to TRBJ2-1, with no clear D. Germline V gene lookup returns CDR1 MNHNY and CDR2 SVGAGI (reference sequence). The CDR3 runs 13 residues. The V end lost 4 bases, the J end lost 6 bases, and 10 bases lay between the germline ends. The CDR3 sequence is CASSFILLNEQFF. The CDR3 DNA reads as TGTGCCAGCAGTTTTATACTACTCAATGAGCAGTTCTTC.

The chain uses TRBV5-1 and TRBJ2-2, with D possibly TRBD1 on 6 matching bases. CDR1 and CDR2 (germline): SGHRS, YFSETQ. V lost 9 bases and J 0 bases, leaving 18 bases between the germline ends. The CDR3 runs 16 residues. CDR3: CATSLSTGSNTGELFF. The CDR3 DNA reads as TGCGCCACTAGCTTGTCGACAGGCTCGAACACCGGGGAGCTGTTTTTT.

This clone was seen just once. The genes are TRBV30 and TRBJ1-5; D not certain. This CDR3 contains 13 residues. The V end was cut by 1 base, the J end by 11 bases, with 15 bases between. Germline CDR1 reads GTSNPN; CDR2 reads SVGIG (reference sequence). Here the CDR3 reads CAWSGGGRGSQHF. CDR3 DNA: TGTGCCTGGAGTGGAGGCGGCCGCGGGTCCCAGCATTTT.

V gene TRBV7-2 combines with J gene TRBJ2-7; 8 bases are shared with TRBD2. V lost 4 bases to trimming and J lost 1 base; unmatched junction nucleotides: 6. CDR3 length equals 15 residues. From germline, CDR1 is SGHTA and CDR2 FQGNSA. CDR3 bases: TGTGCCAGCAGCTCCGGGACTAGACCTTCCTACGAGCAGTACTTC. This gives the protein CASSSGTRPSYEQYF.

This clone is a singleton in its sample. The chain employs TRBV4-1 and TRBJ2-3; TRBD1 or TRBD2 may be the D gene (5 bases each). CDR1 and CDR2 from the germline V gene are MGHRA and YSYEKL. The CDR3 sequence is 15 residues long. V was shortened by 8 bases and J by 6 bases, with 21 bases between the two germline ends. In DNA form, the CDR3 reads TGCGCCAGCTCACGGACGGGACCCACCTCCGATACGCAGTATTTT. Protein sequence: CASSRTGPTSDTQYF.

CDR3 DNA sequence: TGTGCCAGCAGTTACTCTGTAGTCTCCTACGAGCAGTACTTC. Translation: CASSYSVVSYEQYF. The rearrangement joins TRBV6-5 to TRBJ2-7; D unresolved. This CDR3 region has 14 residues. Germline V CDR1 and CDR2: MNHEY, SVGAGI. With 0 bases removed from V and 0 bases from J, the gap between germline ends came to 6 bases.

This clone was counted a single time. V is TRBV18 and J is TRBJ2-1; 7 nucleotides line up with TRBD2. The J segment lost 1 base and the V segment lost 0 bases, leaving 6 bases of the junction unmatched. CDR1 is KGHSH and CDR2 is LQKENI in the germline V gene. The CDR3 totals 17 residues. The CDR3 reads CASSPPMGEGSYNEQFF. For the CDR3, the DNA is TGTGCCAGCTCACCACCGATGGGGGAGGGGTCCTACAATGAGCAGTTCTTC.

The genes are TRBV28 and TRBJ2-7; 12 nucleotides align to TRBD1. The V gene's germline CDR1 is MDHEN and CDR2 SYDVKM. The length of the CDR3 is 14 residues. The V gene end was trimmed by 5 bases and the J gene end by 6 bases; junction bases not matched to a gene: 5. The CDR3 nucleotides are TGTGCCAGCAGTCTCCGGGACAGGGGGCGCGAGCAGTACTTC. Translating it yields CASSLRDRGREQYF.

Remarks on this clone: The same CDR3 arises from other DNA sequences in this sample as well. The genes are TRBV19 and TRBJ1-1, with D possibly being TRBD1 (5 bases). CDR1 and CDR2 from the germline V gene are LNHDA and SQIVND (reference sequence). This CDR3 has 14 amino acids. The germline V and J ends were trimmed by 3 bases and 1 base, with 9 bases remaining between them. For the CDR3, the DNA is TGTGCCAGTAGTATCCAGGGCGCGAACACTGAAGCTTTCTTT. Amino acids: CASSIQGANTEAFF.

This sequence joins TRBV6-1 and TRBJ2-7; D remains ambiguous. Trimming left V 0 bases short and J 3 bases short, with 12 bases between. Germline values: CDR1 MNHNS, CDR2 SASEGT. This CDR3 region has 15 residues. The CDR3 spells CASSEAGSPHYEQYF. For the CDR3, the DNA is TGTGCCAGCAGTGAAGCGGGCAGTCCTCACTACGAGCAGTACTTC.

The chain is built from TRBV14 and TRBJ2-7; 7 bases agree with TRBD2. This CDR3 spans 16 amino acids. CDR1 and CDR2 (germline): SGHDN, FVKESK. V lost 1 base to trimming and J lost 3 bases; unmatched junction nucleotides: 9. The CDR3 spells CASSQVGKRGYYEQYF. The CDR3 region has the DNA TGTGCCAGCAGCCAAGTAGGAAAGCGGGGTTACTACGAGCAGTACTTC.